The rows below give T cell receptor beta chains drawn from one sample of a study of T cell changes during pregnancy in multiple sclerosis. Data came from immunoSEQ multiplex PCR; TCRdb stores just in-frame clones and leaves some out. The sample holds fewer than 40,000 clones, around 91% seen once. The sequencing here drew on CD4+ T cells from peripheral blood mononuclear cells, taken in the second trimester of pregnancy. These TCRs come from a female donor in good health, enrolled as a control in a pregnancy study. Both conserved end residues are part of each CDR3. The D gene is left open where the match is weak. Clone size is stated in some rows and not others, as once, few, many or a class when expanded.

v_gene: TRBV4-1
d_gene: TRBD1
abundance: -
j_gene: TRBJ2-7
CDR3nt: TGCGCCAGCAGCCATGGACAGGGGTCGACCTACGAGCAGTACTTC
CDR3aa: CASSHGQGSTYEQYF

v_gene: TRBV5-1
d_gene: -
abundance: -
j_gene: TRBJ2-1
CDR3nt: TGCGCCAGCAGCTTGATACGGACTACCCCCTACAATGAGCAGTTCTTC
CDR3aa: CASSLIRTTPYNEQFF

v_gene: TRBV5-1
d_gene: TRBD1
abundance: few
j_gene: TRBJ1-2
CDR3nt: TGCGCCAGCAGCTTGGAGGGGGCGACCTATGGCTACACCTTC
CDR3aa: CASSLEGATYGYTF

v_gene: TRBV7-9
d_gene: TRBD2
abundance: -
j_gene: TRBJ2-7
CDR3nt: TGTGCCAGCAGCCGGTTGGCGGGAGGGGGATACGAGCAGTACTTC
CDR3aa: CASSRLAGGGYEQYF

v_gene: TRBV30
d_gene: TRBD2
abundance: -
j_gene: TRBJ2-5
CDR3nt: TGTGCCTGGAGTGGATTCCCAAGCGGGGAGGGCACCCAGTACTTC
CDR3aa: CAWSGFPSGEGTQYF

v_gene: TRBV6-1
d_gene: TRBD1
abundance: -
j_gene: TRBJ2-3
CDR3nt: TGTGCCAGCACTGAGTACCTAGGGGACAGCTACACAGATACGCAGTATTTT
CDR3aa: CASTEYLGDSYTDTQYF

v_gene: TRBV7-2
d_gene: -
abundance: -
j_gene: TRBJ1-1
CDR3nt: TGTGCCAGCAGCTTACGGCAGGACCGGGGAACTGAAGCTTTCTTT
CDR3aa: CASSLRQDRGTEAFF

v_gene: TRBV28
d_gene: TRBD2
abundance: -
j_gene: TRBJ2-2
CDR3nt: TGTGCCAGCAGTTTTCCCCGCCCGACTAGCGGGAGGAACACCGGGGAGCTGTTTTTT
CDR3aa: CASSFPRPTSGRNTGELFF

v_gene: TRBV5-4
d_gene: -
abundance: -
j_gene: TRBJ2-7
CDR3nt: TGTGCCAGCAGCTTAGGACAGTACTCGTACGAGCAGTACTTC
CDR3aa: CASSLGQYSYEQYF

v_gene: TRBV15
d_gene: TRBD2
abundance: -
j_gene: TRBJ2-1
CDR3nt: TGTGCCACCCAAAGCGGGGGGTCCTACAATGAGCAGTTCTTC
CDR3aa: CATQSGGSYNEQFF

v_gene: TRBV19
d_gene: TRBD1
abundance: -
j_gene: TRBJ1-4
CDR3nt: TGTGCCAGTAGTAGACAGGGGTCGAGGGAAAAACTGTTTTTT
CDR3aa: CASSRQGSREKLFF

v_gene: TRBV5-8
d_gene: TRBD2
abundance: -
j_gene: TRBJ2-1
CDR3nt: TGTGCCAGCAGCCGGATGGGCACTAGCGGGAGAGGGGATGAGCAGTTCTTC
CDR3aa: CASSRMGTSGRGDEQFF

v_gene: TRBV4-1
d_gene: TRBD2
abundance: -
j_gene: TRBJ2-1
CDR3nt: TGCGCCAGCAGCCAAGCAGGGGACCGACTAGCGGGTCGTAGCTCCTACAATGAGCAGTTCTTC
CDR3aa: CASSQAGDRLAGRSSYNEQFF

v_gene: TRBV5-1
d_gene: TRBD1
abundance: -
j_gene: TRBJ1-2
CDR3nt: TGCGCCAGCAAATCACGGGACAGAAGTAACCATGGCTACACCTTC
CDR3aa: CASKSRDRSNHGYTF

v_gene: TRBV28
d_gene: TRBD2
abundance: -
j_gene: TRBJ2-7
CDR3nt: TGTGCCAGCAGTTTCGGGGAGGGTACCTACGAGCAGTACTTC
CDR3aa: CASSFGEGTYEQYF

v_gene: TRBV19
d_gene: -
abundance: -
j_gene: TRBJ2-1
CDR3nt: TGTGCCAGTAGGTCACAGGTCGGCTACAATGAGCAGTTCTTC
CDR3aa: CASRSQVGYNEQFF

v_gene: TRBV28
d_gene: -
abundance: -
j_gene: TRBJ2-5
CDR3nt: TGTGCCAGCAGCCGCGACAGGCGCGAGACCCAGTACTTC
CDR3aa: CASSRDRRETQYF

v_gene: TRBV5-4
d_gene: -
abundance: -
j_gene: TRBJ2-7
CDR3nt: TGTGCCAGCAGCCGTAGACTAACAGGGAACGACGAGCAGTACTTC
CDR3aa: CASSRRLTGNDEQYF

v_gene: TRBV7-9
d_gene: TRBD2
abundance: -
j_gene: TRBJ2-1
CDR3nt: TGTGCCAGCAGCTTATATCGAGGGCTAGCGGTCTATGAGCAGTTCTTC
CDR3aa: CASSLYRGLAVYEQFF

v_gene: TRBV5-4
d_gene: -
abundance: few
j_gene: TRBJ1-3
CDR3nt: TGTGCCAGCAGCCGGGGCGGGGCCCCGCTAAACACCATATATTTT
CDR3aa: CASSRGGAPLNTIYF

v_gene: TRBV5-1
d_gene: TRBD2
abundance: -
j_gene: TRBJ2-2
CDR3nt: TGCGCCAGCAGGCCGGTAGCGGGCGCGAACACCGGGGAGCTGTTTTTT
CDR3aa: CASRPVAGANTGELFF

v_gene: TRBV30
d_gene: TRBD1
abundance: -
j_gene: TRBJ2-5
CDR3nt: TGTGCCTGGGTCCCGGGACAGGGGGCAAGTCGGGGGACCCAGTACTTC
CDR3aa: CAWVPGQGASRGTQYF

v_gene: TRBV18
d_gene: TRBD1
abundance: -
j_gene: TRBJ1-1
CDR3nt: TGTGCCAGCTCATTCTATCAGGGGGACACTGAAGCTTTCTTT
CDR3aa: CASSFYQGDTEAFF

v_gene: TRBV5-1
d_gene: TRBD1
abundance: -
j_gene: TRBJ2-1
CDR3nt: TGCGCCAGCAGCTACGACAGGGTAGGTGAGCAGTTCTTC
CDR3aa: CASSYDRVGEQFF

v_gene: TRBV4-2
d_gene: -
abundance: -
j_gene: TRBJ1-2
CDR3nt: TGTGCCAGCAGCCAAGACACAGGGCCCTATGGCTACACCTTC
CDR3aa: CASSQDTGPYGYTF

v_gene: TRBV28
d_gene: TRBD1
abundance: -
j_gene: TRBJ2-7
CDR3nt: TGTGCCAGCAGTCCCGCGGGACAGGGAGCCAACGAGCAGTACTTC
CDR3aa: CASSPAGQGANEQYF

v_gene: TRBV18
d_gene: -
abundance: -
j_gene: TRBJ1-5
CDR3nt: TGTGCCAGCGCAGCGGGGCAGGGGAGCCAGCCCCAGCATTTT
CDR3aa: CASAAGQGSQPQHF

v_gene: TRBV19
d_gene: -
abundance: -
j_gene: TRBJ1-3
CDR3nt: TGTGCCAGTATCCGACAGGCTGGGACGGGAAACACCATATATTTT
CDR3aa: CASIRQAGTGNTIYF

v_gene: TRBV2
d_gene: TRBD1
abundance: -
j_gene: TRBJ1-1
CDR3nt: TGTGCCAGCATATTGACAGGGCGGGACACTGAAGCTTTCTTT
CDR3aa: CASILTGRDTEAFF

v_gene: TRBV7-6
d_gene: -
abundance: -
j_gene: TRBJ1-6
CDR3nt: TGTGCCAGCAGCTCACAAACTTCACCCCTCCACTTT
CDR3aa: CASSSQTSPLHF

v_gene: TRBV6-4
d_gene: -
abundance: -
j_gene: TRBJ2-5
CDR3nt: TGTGCCAGCAGTGACTCGAAATACAGGAGGGTTCAAGAGACCCAGTACTTC
CDR3aa: CASSDSKYRRVQETQYF

v_gene: TRBV10-3
d_gene: TRBD2
abundance: -
j_gene: TRBJ2-3
CDR3nt: TGTGCCACCGGGGGGGGTGCGCCGGCGTCGGATACGCAGTATTTT
CDR3aa: CATGGGAPASDTQYF

v_gene: TRBV28
d_gene: -
abundance: -
j_gene: TRBJ2-7
CDR3nt: TGTGCCAGCAGTTTGGATGGACTTGACGAGCAGTACTTC
CDR3aa: CASSLDGLDEQYF

v_gene: TRBV19
d_gene: -
abundance: -
j_gene: TRBJ2-3
CDR3nt: TGTGCCAGTAGACCACCCCCGGGACTTACTAGCACAGATACGCAGTATTTT
CDR3aa: CASRPPPGLTSTDTQYF

v_gene: TRBV2
d_gene: TRBD2
abundance: few
j_gene: TRBJ2-1
CDR3nt: TGTGCCAGCAGTGTGGTCGGACTAGCGGGAGGTTTTGTTAAGGATGAGCAGTTCTTC
CDR3aa: CASSVVGLAGGFVKDEQFF

v_gene: TRBV19
d_gene: -
abundance: -
j_gene: TRBJ2-1
CDR3nt: TGTGCCAGTAGTATAGACACAGGTCCAGCTCTAGACAATGAGCAGTTCTTC
CDR3aa: CASSIDTGPALDNEQFF

v_gene: TRBV5-1
d_gene: -
abundance: -
j_gene: TRBJ2-5
CDR3nt: TGCGCCAGCAGCCCGGTCCAACCCCCACGCCCCCAAGAGACCCAGTACTTC
CDR3aa: CASSPVQPPRPQETQYF

v_gene: TRBV18
d_gene: -
abundance: -
j_gene: TRBJ2-7
CDR3nt: TGTGCCAGCTCACCAGGGCGGGCCCTTGCCTACGAGCAGTACTTC
CDR3aa: CASSPGRALAYEQYF

v_gene: TRBV30
d_gene: TRBD1
abundance: -
j_gene: TRBJ1-1
CDR3nt: TGTGCCTGGAGCGTACAGGGGGGTGAAGCTTTCTTT
CDR3aa: CAWSVQGGEAFF

v_gene: TRBV28
d_gene: -
abundance: few
j_gene: TRBJ1-6
CDR3nt: TGTGCCAGCAGTTTCAGGGGAAGTTCACCCCTCCACTTT
CDR3aa: CASSFRGSSPLHF

v_gene: TRBV2
d_gene: TRBD1
abundance: -
j_gene: TRBJ1-2
CDR3nt: TGTGCCAGCACCCAGGACAGGGCCGGCGGCTACACCTTC
CDR3aa: CASTQDRAGGYTF

v_gene: TRBV7-2
d_gene: TRBD2
abundance: -
j_gene: TRBJ2-7
CDR3nt: TGTGCCAGCAGTTCAACCGGGACTAGTTTCTACGAGCAGTACTTC
CDR3aa: CASSSTGTSFYEQYF

v_gene: TRBV6-1
d_gene: -
abundance: -
j_gene: TRBJ1-5
CDR3nt: TGTGCCAGCATGTCCTATGGGGGCTTGAATCAGCCCCAGCATTTT
CDR3aa: CASMSYGGLNQPQHF

v_gene: TRBV14
d_gene: TRBD1
abundance: -
j_gene: TRBJ1-5
CDR3nt: TGTGCCAGCAGCCAAGGGACAGGGGGCGGCCAGCCCCAGCATTTT
CDR3aa: CASSQGTGGGQPQHF

v_gene: TRBV10-3
d_gene: TRBD1
abundance: -
j_gene: TRBJ2-6
CDR3nt: TGTGCCATCAGAACCCTGGGACAGACCACGATTCACTCTGGGGCCAACGTCCTGACTTTC
CDR3aa: CAIRTLGQTTIHSGANVLTF

v_gene: TRBV18
d_gene: TRBD1
abundance: few
j_gene: TRBJ1-1
CDR3nt: TGTGCCAGCTCACCTGACAGGGCTGAAGCTTTCTTT
CDR3aa: CASSPDRAEAFF

v_gene: TRBV30
d_gene: -
abundance: -
j_gene: TRBJ2-7
CDR3nt: TGTGCCTGGGACGAGGGTAGCTCCTACGAGCAGTACTTC
CDR3aa: CAWDEGSSYEQYF

v_gene: TRBV10-3
d_gene: -
abundance: -
j_gene: TRBJ2-3
CDR3nt: TGTGCCACAAAAGGGGAGGAAGTAACAGATACGCAGTATTTT
CDR3aa: CATKGEEVTDTQYF

v_gene: TRBV25-1
d_gene: TRBD2
abundance: -
j_gene: TRBJ2-1
CDR3nt: TGTGCCAGCAGTGACCCTCAGCGGGGGGGCGGCAATGAGCAGTTCTTC
CDR3aa: CASSDPQRGGGNEQFF

v_gene: TRBV9
d_gene: -
abundance: -
j_gene: TRBJ2-7
CDR3nt: TGTGCCAGCAGCCTCCGAGGACTCCCCTACGAGCAGTACTTC
CDR3aa: CASSLRGLPYEQYF

v_gene: TRBV9
d_gene: TRBD1
abundance: -
j_gene: TRBJ1-1
CDR3nt: TGTGCCAGCAGCGAGATGACAGGGATGAACACTGAAGCTTTCTTT
CDR3aa: CASSEMTGMNTEAFF

v_gene: TRBV12-5
d_gene: -
abundance: -
j_gene: TRBJ1-1
CDR3nt: TGTGCTAGTGGCCTCAGGGAATTGGGGACTGAAGCTTTCTTT
CDR3aa: CASGLRELGTEAFF

v_gene: TRBV11-2
d_gene: TRBD1
abundance: -
j_gene: TRBJ2-7
CDR3nt: TGTGCCAGCAGCTTAGACCGGACAGGGTCGAGGGAGCAGTACTTC
CDR3aa: CASSLDRTGSREQYF

v_gene: TRBV28
d_gene: TRBD1
abundance: -
j_gene: TRBJ1-2
CDR3nt: TGTGCCAGCAGGACAGGGACCAACTATGGCTACACCTTC
CDR3aa: CASRTGTNYGYTF

v_gene: TRBV30
d_gene: -
abundance: -
j_gene: TRBJ2-5
CDR3nt: TGTGCCTGGAGGAGGGAGGTCGAGACCCAGTACTTC
CDR3aa: CAWRREVETQYF

v_gene: TRBV10-1
d_gene: -
abundance: -
j_gene: TRBJ2-1
CDR3nt: TGCGCCAGCAGTTTGAGTAGCGGAGGTAATGAGCAGTTCTTC
CDR3aa: CASSLSSGGNEQFF

v_gene: TRBV6-1
d_gene: -
abundance: -
j_gene: TRBJ1-5
CDR3nt: TGTGCCAGCCTAGCCTCGAATAGCAATCAGCCCCAGCATTTT
CDR3aa: CASLASNSNQPQHF